This T cell receptor beta chain was captured by sequencing in a study of T-cell reconstitution after alpha-beta-depleted transplantation in children. Unique molecular identifiers were used in preparing the TCRbeta library. TCRdb fed the PCR reads into MiXCR, producing one record per CDR3 protein. The sample records 450,000 to 600,000 distinct CDR3 sequences, approximately 20% being singletons. V lost 6 bases to trimming and J lost 4 bases, with 13 bases between them. The CDR3 has 13 residues. This clonotype was seen just once. The chain links TRBV12-3 or TRBV12-4 to TRBJ2-7; perhaps TRBD2 as D (6 bases). The source material was PBMCs from the stem cell graft donor, sampled from the stem cell graft. The source of this sequence is a human donor who donated a stem cell graft to a child with acute lymphoblastic leukemia. Written as DNA, the CDR3 is TGTGCCAGCAGCCCCGGGACTCTATACGAGCAGTACTTC. This translates into CASSPGTLYEQYF.